The TCR beta chain under discussion was sequenced for a study of OX40 agonist ivuxolimab in advanced cancers. This CDR3 has 14 amino acids. V dropped 6 bases and J dropped 5; count of bases not matched to a gene: 9. CDR1 is MNHEY, CDR2 SVGAGI, per germline. Profiled with immunoSEQ multiplex PCR; TCRdb holds only in-frame clones, not every one. Among 100,000 or so clones, roughly 95% were seen once, and the ten largest hold around 0.17%. J is TRBJ1-2 and V is TRBV6-5; 7 nucleotides line up with TRBD1. Source: CD4+ or CD8+ T cells sorted from blood, taken in a trial of the OX40 agonist ivuxolimab. The sequence came from an adult with an advanced solid tumor such as melanoma, head and neck, liver or kidney cancer. This CDR3 is CASRQTGSLYGYTF. Here the CDR3 DNA reads TGTGCCAGCAGACAGACAGGGTCCCTATATGGCTACACCTTC.